This TCR beta chain was sequenced in a study of pediatric ulcerative colitis. Turning to this clone: Its antigen is still unknown.

This was a survey-level run. Using immunoSEQ multiplex PCR, the repertoire was profiled, and TCRdb retains in-frame clones only, with some absent. The table lists approximately 9,300 clones, 88% of them singletons. Findings and caveats of the study: All ulcerative colitis patients, but no controls, carried a couple of rectal clonotypes. Ulcerative colitis patients shared more blood-rectal clones than controls.

The clonotype originates from a girl aged 5 to 17 with moderate ulcerative colitis. Sequencing was performed on blood.

The CDR3 DNA is TGTGCCAGCAGCCCCCCCCGGGGGGTCGGGGGACAAGAGACCCAGTACTTC. Translating gives CASSPPRGVGGQETQYF. V usage is TRBV7-9 and J usage is TRBJ2-5; TRBD2 matches 7 bases. V was pared by 5 bases and J by 2 bases, with 14 bases of the junction left unmatched. The germline CDR1 and CDR2 sequences are SEHNR and FQNEAQ (reference sequence). CDR3 length equals 17 residues.